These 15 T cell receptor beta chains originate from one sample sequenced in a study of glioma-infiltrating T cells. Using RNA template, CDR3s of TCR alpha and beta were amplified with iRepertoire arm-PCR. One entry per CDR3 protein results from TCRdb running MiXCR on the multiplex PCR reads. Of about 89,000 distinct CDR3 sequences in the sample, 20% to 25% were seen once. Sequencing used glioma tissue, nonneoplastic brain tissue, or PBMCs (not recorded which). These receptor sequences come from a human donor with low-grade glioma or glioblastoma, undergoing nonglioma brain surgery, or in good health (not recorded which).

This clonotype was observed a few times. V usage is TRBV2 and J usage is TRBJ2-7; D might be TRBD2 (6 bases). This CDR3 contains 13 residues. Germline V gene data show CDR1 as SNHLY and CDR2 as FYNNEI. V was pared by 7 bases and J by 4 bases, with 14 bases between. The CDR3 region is CASNGGSRYEQYF. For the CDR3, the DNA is TGTGCCAGCAATGGGGGGAGTAGGTACGAGCAGTACTTC. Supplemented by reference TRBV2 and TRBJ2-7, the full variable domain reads EPEVTQTPSHQVTQMGQEVILRCVPISNHLYFYWYRQILGQKVEFLVSFYNNEISEKSEIFDDQFSVERPDGSNFTLKIRSTKLEDSAMYFCASNGGSRYEQYFGPGTRLTVT.

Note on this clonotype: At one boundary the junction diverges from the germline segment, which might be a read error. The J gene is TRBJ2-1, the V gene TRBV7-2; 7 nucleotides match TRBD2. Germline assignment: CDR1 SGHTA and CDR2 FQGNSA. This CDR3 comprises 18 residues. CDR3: CASSAMTSRRPTYNEQSF. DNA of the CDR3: TGTGCCAGCAGCGCGATGACTAGCCGGAGACCCACCTACAATGAGCAGTCCTTC.

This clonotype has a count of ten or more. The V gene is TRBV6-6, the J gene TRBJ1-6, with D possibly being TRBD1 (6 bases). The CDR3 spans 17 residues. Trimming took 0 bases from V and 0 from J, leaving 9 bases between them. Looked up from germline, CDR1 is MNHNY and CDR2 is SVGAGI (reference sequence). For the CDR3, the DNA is TGTGCCAGCAGTTACTCGAGAGGGGGCTCCTATAATTCACCCCTCCACTTT. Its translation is CASSYSRGGSYNSPLHF.

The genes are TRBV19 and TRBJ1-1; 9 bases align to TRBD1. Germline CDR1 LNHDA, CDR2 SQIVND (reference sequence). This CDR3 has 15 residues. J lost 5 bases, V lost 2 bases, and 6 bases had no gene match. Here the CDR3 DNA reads TGTGCCAGTAGTATAATCGACAGGGGGAGAACTGAAGCTTTCTTT. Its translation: CASSIIDRGRTEAFF.

In DNA, the CDR3 is TGCAGTGCTTCCGGAATAATTAACAGGGGGGCGATCACCTACGAGCAGTTCTTC. This translates into CSASGIINRGAITYEQFF. This chain uses TRBV20-1 with TRBJ2-1, with 8 bases identical to TRBD1. Trimming took 5 bases from V and 10 from J; bases not matched to a gene: 25. Germline CDR1 and CDR2: DFQATT and SNEGSKA (reference sequence). The CDR3 sequence is 18 residues long.

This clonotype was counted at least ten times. For the CDR3, the DNA is TGTGCCAGCAGCTCGTGGACTAGTATTTCCGAGCAGTACTTC. Its protein product is CASSSWTSISEQYF. This chain uses TRBV7-2 with TRBJ2-7; 7 positions match TRBD2. J gave up 6 bases and V 4 bases, and 9 bases lay outside the gene matches. CDR1 and CDR2 (germline): SGHTA, FQGNSA. The CDR3 has 14 residues.

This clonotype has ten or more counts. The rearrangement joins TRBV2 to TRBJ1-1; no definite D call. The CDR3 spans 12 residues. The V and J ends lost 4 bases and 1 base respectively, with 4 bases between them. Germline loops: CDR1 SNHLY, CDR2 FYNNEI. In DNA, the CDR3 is TGTGCCAGCAGTGGAGGGAACACTGAAGCTTTCTTT. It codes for CASSGGNTEAFF.

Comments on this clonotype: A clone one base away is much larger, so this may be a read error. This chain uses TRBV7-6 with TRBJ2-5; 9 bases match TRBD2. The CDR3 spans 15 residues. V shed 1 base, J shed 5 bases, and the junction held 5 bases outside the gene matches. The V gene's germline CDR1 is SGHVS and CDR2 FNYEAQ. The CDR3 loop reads CASSLEAGGQETQYF. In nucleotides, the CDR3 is TGTGCCAGCAGCTTAGAGGCGGGGGGGCAGGAGACCCAGTACTTC.

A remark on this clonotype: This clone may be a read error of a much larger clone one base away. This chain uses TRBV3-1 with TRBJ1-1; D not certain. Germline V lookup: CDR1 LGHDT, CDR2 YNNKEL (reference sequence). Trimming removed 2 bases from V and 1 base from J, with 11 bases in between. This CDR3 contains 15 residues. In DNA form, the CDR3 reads TGTGCCAGCAGCCAAAACTGTGGTGGGAACACTGAAGCTTTCTTT. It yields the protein CASSQNCGGNTEAFF.

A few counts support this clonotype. CDR3 protein: CASSQGPSNTGELFF. CDR3 DNA: TGTGCCAGCAGCCAAGGACCCTCGAACACCGGGGAGCTGTTTTTT. The chain carries TRBV3-1 and TRBJ2-2; D is ambiguous. The CDR3 has 15 amino acids. The V end lost 1 base, the J end lost 0 bases, and 6 bases lay between the germline ends. Germline V gene sequence: CDR1 LGHDT, CDR2 YNNKEL (reference sequence).

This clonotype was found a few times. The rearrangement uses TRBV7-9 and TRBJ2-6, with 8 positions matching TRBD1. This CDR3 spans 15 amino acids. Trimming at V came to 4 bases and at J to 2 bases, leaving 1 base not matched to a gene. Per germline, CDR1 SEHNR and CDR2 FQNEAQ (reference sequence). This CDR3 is CASSSGGAGANVLTF. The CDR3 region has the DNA TGTGCCAGCAGCTCAGGGGGCGCTGGGGCCAACGTCCTGACTTTC.

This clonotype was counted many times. The chain's CDR3 is CASSGSGPYEQYF. The CDR3 nucleotides are TGTGCCAGCTCAGGTAGCGGCCCCTACGAGCAGTACTTC. The chain joins TRBV18 to TRBJ2-7; possible D gene TRBD2, 6 bases. The CDR3 covers 13 residues. The germline CDR1 and CDR2 sequences are KGHSH and LQKENI. V was shortened by 5 bases and J by 2 bases, with 10 bases between the two germline ends.

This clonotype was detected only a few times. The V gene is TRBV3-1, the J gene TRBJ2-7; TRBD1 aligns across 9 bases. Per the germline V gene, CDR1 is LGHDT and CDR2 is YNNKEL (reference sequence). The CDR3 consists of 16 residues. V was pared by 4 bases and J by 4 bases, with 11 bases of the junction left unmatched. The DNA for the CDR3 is TGTGCCAGCAGCCCGGGGCTGGGACAGGGTTTTTACGAGCAGTACTTC. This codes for CASSPGLGQGFYEQYF.

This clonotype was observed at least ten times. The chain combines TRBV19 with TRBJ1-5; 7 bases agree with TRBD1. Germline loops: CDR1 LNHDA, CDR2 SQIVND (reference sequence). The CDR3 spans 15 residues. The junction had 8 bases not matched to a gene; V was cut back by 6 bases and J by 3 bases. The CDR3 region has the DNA TGTGCCAGTAGAAACCGGGACAGTGTCAATCAGCCCCAGCATTTT. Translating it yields CASRNRDSVNQPQHF.

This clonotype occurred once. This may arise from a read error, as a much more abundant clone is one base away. CDR3 protein: CASRSGTSGSDEKYF. The DNA for the CDR3 is TGTGCCAGCAGGAGCGGGACTAGCGGGAGCGACGAGAAGTACTTC. This chain joins TRBV6-2 or TRBV6-3 and TRBJ2-7; 14 bases are shared with TRBD2. This CDR3 contains 15 residues. CDR1 and CDR2 (germline): MNHEY, SVGEGT.